These T cell receptor beta chains were read from a single sample in a study of OX40 agonist ivuxolimab in advanced cancers. Measured with immunoSEQ multiplex PCR; TCRdb has only the in-frame clones, and not every one. The top ten clones hold 0.55% to 0.7% of a sample with 30,000 to 50,000 clones, around nine tenths of them seen once. Specimen: CD4+ or CD8+ T cells sorted from blood, collected in a trial of the OX40 agonist ivuxolimab. The receptors stem from an adult with an advanced solid tumor such as melanoma, head and neck, liver or kidney cancer. Each CDR3 is given with its conserved first and last residue. D genes are given only for firm matches. Only some rows state a clone size, as once, few, many or a class for expanded clones.

TGTGCCAGCAGCCCGACGGACAGGCCGTATAGCAATCAGCCCCAGCATTTT	CASSPTDRPYSNQPQHF	TRBD1	TRBV7-8	NA	TRBJ1-5
TGTGCCAGCAGCTTAGGACAGAACACCGGGGAGCTGTTTTTT	CASSLGQNTGELFF	NA	TRBV5-6	NA	TRBJ2-2
TGTGCCAGCAGTCCCGGACAGGCTGGGGCCAACGTCCTGACTTTC	CASSPGQAGANVLTF	TRBD1	TRBV6-5	NA	TRBJ2-6
TGTGCCAGCAGCCCACGGAGGGACCACCGCTCCTACGAGCAGTACTTC	CASSPRRDHRSYEQYF	NA	TRBV5-8	NA	TRBJ2-7
TGTGCCAGCTCACCACCGGGACACTCCGGCGAGACCCAGTACTTC	CASSPPGHSGETQYF	NA	TRBV18	NA	TRBJ2-5
TGTGCCACCAGCACGAGGGGACTAGCGGGGGGCGGAACAGATACGCAGTATTTT	CATSTRGLAGGGTDTQYF	TRBD2	TRBV15	once	TRBJ2-3
TGCGCCAGCGGACGTGGAGGTGACTCCTACGAGCAGTACTTC	CASGRGGDSYEQYF	NA	TRBV5-1	NA	TRBJ2-7
TGCGCCAGCAGACGGGATCCGGGACAGACTAATGAAAAACTGTTTTTT	CASRRDPGQTNEKLFF	TRBD1	TRBV5-1	NA	TRBJ1-4
TGTGCCACCCGCTTGGATGATAACTCCTACGAGCAGTACTTC	CATRLDDNSYEQYF	NA	TRBV10-3	NA	TRBJ2-7
TGTGCCAGCAGCTTTCAGGGTTCTAATGAAAAACTGTTTTTT	CASSFQGSNEKLFF	NA	TRBV7-9	once	TRBJ1-4
TGCGCCAGCAGCCGGGACCCGGAGGGCGGGGAGCTGTTTTTT	CASSRDPEGGELFF	NA	TRBV5-1	NA	TRBJ2-2
TGTGCCAGTAATGCCCGGGGGGGACTCCACGAGCAGTACTTC	CASNARGGLHEQYF	TRBD2	TRBV19	NA	TRBJ2-7
TGTGCCAGCAGTGAACGCCTGCTCACTGGAAACACCATATATTTT	CASSERLLTGNTIYF	NA	TRBV6-1	few	TRBJ1-3
TGTGCCAGCAGCTACGTGATCCGAGAGACCCAGTACTTC	CASSYVIRETQYF	NA	TRBV5-8	NA	TRBJ2-5
TGCGCCAGCAGCCAAGACCGACTATTTTACGGGGACGAGCAGTACTTC	CASSQDRLFYGDEQYF	NA	TRBV4-1	NA	TRBJ2-7
TGCGCCAGCAGCTCCGAGGGGGCGGATCAGCCCCAGCATTTT	CASSSEGADQPQHF	TRBD1	TRBV5-1	few	TRBJ1-5
TGTGCCAGCTCACCACCGGGACAGGTTGTAAATGAGCAGTTCTTC	CASSPPGQVVNEQFF	TRBD1	TRBV18	NA	TRBJ2-1
TGTGCCAGCAGTGTACCCTTGAAAGGATGGGGTCAGCCCCAGCATTTT	CASSVPLKGWGQPQHF	NA	TRBV6-1	NA	TRBJ1-5
TGTGCTAGTGGATCGGGGGGCCCGACGAATGAGCAGTTCTTC	CASGSGGPTNEQFF	NA	TRBV12-5	NA	TRBJ2-1
TGCGCCAGCGGGCGGGGGCAGTCCGGGGAGCTGTTTTTT	CASGRGQSGELFF	NA	TRBV5-1	NA	TRBJ2-2
TGTGCCAGCAGCCCACGGACAGGGCGTTACGAGCAGTACTTC	CASSPRTGRYEQYF	TRBD1	TRBV7-9	NA	TRBJ2-7
TGCGCCAGCAGCTTGGGGGCCGCGGATACGCAGTATTTT	CASSLGAADTQYF	NA	TRBV5-1	NA	TRBJ2-3
TGTGCCAGTAGTATAGAACCCAGTAAAAACATTCAGTACTTC	CASSIEPSKNIQYF	NA	TRBV19	NA	TRBJ2-4
TGTGCCAGCAGCCGGGAATGGGGGGAGACCCAGTACTTC	CASSREWGETQYF	NA	TRBV7-3	NA	TRBJ2-5
TGTGCCAGCAGTCCGGGGGGGGAGCTGTTTTTT	CASSPGGELFF	NA	TRBV7-2	NA	TRBJ2-2
TGTGCCACCCAAGGTGAATGGGGCGATAAGCAAGAGACCCAGTACTTC	CATQGEWGDKQETQYF	NA	TRBV10-3	NA	TRBJ2-5
TGCGCCAGCAGCTTGGGGCAGGGTAGTCAGCCCCAGCATTTT	CASSLGQGSQPQHF	NA	TRBV5-1	NA	TRBJ1-5
TGTGCCAGCAGCTTAGATCGAGGAAGCACAGATACGCAGTATTTT	CASSLDRGSTDTQYF	NA	TRBV11-2	NA	TRBJ2-3
TGCGCCAGCAGCACACGTTCTATAGGCAGCGAAGAGACCCAGTACTTC	CASSTRSIGSEETQYF	NA	TRBV5-1	NA	TRBJ2-5
TGTGCCAGCAGCCAATCTAGGGGCCCGAGCAATCAGCCCCAGCATTTT	CASSQSRGPSNQPQHF	NA	TRBV16	NA	TRBJ1-5
TGTGCCAGCAACCTGGACAGGGGGAGCGGCTACACCTTC	CASNLDRGSGYTF	TRBD1	TRBV5-6	NA	TRBJ1-2
TGTGCCAGCAGTGAAGTCTCGAGGGTCGCAGATACGCAGTATTTT	CASSEVSRVADTQYF	NA	TRBV25-1	NA	TRBJ2-3
TGTGCCAGTAGTATAGGGGCAGGTAATAACTATGGCTACACCTTC	CASSIGAGNNYGYTF	NA	TRBV19	NA	TRBJ1-2
TGTGCCAGCTCCCAGCGGGGAGATTTCAATGAGCAGTTCTTC	CASSQRGDFNEQFF	TRBD2	TRBV18	NA	TRBJ2-1
TGTGCCAGTAGCCCCGCGGTTGGGGGTGAGCAGTTCTTC	CASSPAVGGEQFF	NA	TRBV19	NA	TRBJ2-1
TGTGCCAGCAGTTTCTTGTCGACCACACCCTACGTGGAGCAGTACTTC	CASSFLSTTPYVEQYF	NA	TRBV28	NA	TRBJ2-7
TGTGCCAGCAGCGTAGCGGAAGATACCTCTGGAAACACCATATATTTT	CASSVAEDTSGNTIYF	NA	TRBV9	NA	TRBJ1-3
TGCGCCAGCAGCTCCGACAGGGGGCACTTTGAAGCTTTCTTT	CASSSDRGHFEAFF	TRBD1	TRBV5-1	NA	TRBJ1-1
TGTGCCAGCAGCTTAACGGGGGTGGGTGGCTACACCTTC	CASSLTGVGGYTF	NA	TRBV7-3	NA	TRBJ1-2
TGTGCCAGCAGTGAACCGACAGGGGGTCGCGAAAAACTGTTTTTT	CASSEPTGGREKLFF	TRBD1	TRBV6-1	NA	TRBJ1-4
TGTGCCAGCAGCGTAAGAGGTTTCTACGAGCAGTACTTC	CASSVRGFYEQYF	NA	TRBV7-2	NA	TRBJ2-7
TGTGCCAGCAGCTTTCTTGGTACTGAAGCTTTCTTT	CASSFLGTEAFF	NA	TRBV5-5	NA	TRBJ1-1
TGCAGCGTGGGGGCAGCCCGGGACTACACAGATACGCAGTATTTT	CSVGAARDYTDTQYF	NA	TRBV29-1	NA	TRBJ2-3
TGTGCCACTTGTTTTCCGGGGCAGAACACTGAAGCTTTCTTT	CATCFPGQNTEAFF	NA	TRBV28	NA	TRBJ1-1
TGCGCCAGCAAGGAGGGGGCAGAGAACACTGAAGCTTTCTTT	CASKEGAENTEAFF	TRBD1	TRBV5-1	NA	TRBJ1-1
TGTGCCAGCAGGTTGGACTGGAACACTGAAGCTTTCTTT	CASRLDWNTEAFF	NA	TRBV6-5	NA	TRBJ1-1
TGTGCCAGTACTATATCCAGGGGAAATGAGCAGTTCTTC	CASTISRGNEQFF	NA	TRBV19	NA	TRBJ2-1
TGTGCCACCAGCAGAGAGGGCAGGGGCCAGCCCCAGCATTTT	CATSREGRGQPQHF	NA	TRBV15	medium-sized	TRBJ1-5
TGTGCCAGCAGCTTCCGCAGCGGGGGGTTTCAAGAGACCCAGTACTTC	CASSFRSGGFQETQYF	TRBD2	TRBV7-9	once	TRBJ2-5
TGTGCCAGTAGTCCCCGGAGTCGGGGGGGCAAGGATGAGCAGTTCTTC	CASSPRSRGGKDEQFF	TRBD2	TRBV19	NA	TRBJ2-1
TGTGCCAGCAGTAGACGGGCAGTCACTGAAGCTTTCTTT	CASSRRAVTEAFF	NA	TRBV2	NA	TRBJ1-1
TGTGCCAGCAGCCCCGGGCCTTGGGGGGATCAGCCCCAGCATTTT	CASSPGPWGDQPQHF	NA	TRBV7-2	NA	TRBJ1-5
TGTGCCAGCTCACAGAGACAGGGCTTAGGGCCCCAGCATTTT	CASSQRQGLGPQHF	TRBD1	TRBV18	NA	TRBJ1-5
TGCGCCAGCAGCCGAGAGCCAGGGAGTCCCTACGAGCAGTACTTC	CASSREPGSPYEQYF	NA	TRBV5-1	NA	TRBJ2-7
TGTGCCAGCAGGGACCAGGGGAAAGTCAGACAGCCCCAGCATTTT	CASRDQGKVRQPQHF	NA	TRBV6-1	once	TRBJ1-5
TGTGCCAGTGGCTCGACAGGGGGAACGGGCGAGCAGTACTTC	CASGSTGGTGEQYF	TRBD1	TRBV19	NA	TRBJ2-7
TGTGCCAGCAGCCAGGGAGGGGGTTTGCCCCAGCATTTT	CASSQGGGLPQHF	NA	TRBV4-2	NA	TRBJ1-5